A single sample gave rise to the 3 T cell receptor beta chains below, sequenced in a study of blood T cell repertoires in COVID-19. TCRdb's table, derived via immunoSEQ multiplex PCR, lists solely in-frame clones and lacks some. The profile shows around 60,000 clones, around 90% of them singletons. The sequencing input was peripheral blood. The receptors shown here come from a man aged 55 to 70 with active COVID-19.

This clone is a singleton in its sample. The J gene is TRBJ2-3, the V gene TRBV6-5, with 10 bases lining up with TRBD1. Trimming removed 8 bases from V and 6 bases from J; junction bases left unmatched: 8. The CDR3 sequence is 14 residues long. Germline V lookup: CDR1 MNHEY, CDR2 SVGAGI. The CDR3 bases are TGTGCCAGCGGGGTGGGGACAGGGGCGGATACGCAGTATTTT. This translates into CASGVGTGADTQYF.

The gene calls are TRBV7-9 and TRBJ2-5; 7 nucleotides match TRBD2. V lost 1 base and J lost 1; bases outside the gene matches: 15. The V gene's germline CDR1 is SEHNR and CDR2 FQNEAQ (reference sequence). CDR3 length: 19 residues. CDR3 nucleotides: TGTGCCAGCAGCTTAGGCCAGCTTCGGGCTAGCGGAGCCCAAGAGACCCAGTACTTC. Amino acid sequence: CASSLGQLRASGAQETQYF.

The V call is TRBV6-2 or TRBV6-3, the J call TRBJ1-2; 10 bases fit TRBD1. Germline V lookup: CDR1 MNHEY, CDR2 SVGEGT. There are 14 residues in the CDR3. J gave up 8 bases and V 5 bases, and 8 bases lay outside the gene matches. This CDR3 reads CASSAQDRGFGYTF. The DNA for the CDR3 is TGTGCCAGCAGTGCTCAGGACAGGGGGTTCGGCTACACCTTC.